These 21 T cell receptor beta chains came from one sample sequenced in a study of cytomegalovirus exposure and HLA in healthy donors. Use of 60 Vbeta and 13 Jbeta primers characterized the PCR. Only in-frame clones appear in the TCRdb table, and some are missing; sequencing was by immunoSEQ multiplex PCR. The data contain just over 200,000 clones, almost 70% of them seen just once; the ten biggest clones take up about 3%. Sequenced input: PBMCs. Receptors originate from a man aged 40-55 years in good health and CMV-seropositive.

The V call is TRBV5-4, the J call TRBJ2-1, with D possibly TRBD2 on 7 matching bases. Trimming removed 1 base from V and 5 bases from J, with 16 bases in between. Germline V gives CDR1 SGHNT, CDR2 YYREEE (reference sequence). CDR3 length equals 16 residues. CDR3 nucleotide sequence: TGTGCCAGCAGCTTGTCAGGAGGGGGGGCAAACAATGAGCAGTTCTTC. It encodes CASSLSGGGANNEQFF.

This clone was found once. The chain recombines TRBV10-1 with TRBJ1-1; possible D gene TRBD1, 5 bases. This CDR3 has 17 residues. The germline gives CDR1 WNHNN, CDR2 SYGVQD (reference sequence). V lost 7 bases and J lost 1, with 22 bases in between. CDR3 region: CASTPGPGLSSNTEAFF. The CDR3 bases are TGCGCCAGCACCCCCGGCCCGGGACTCAGTTCGAACACTGAAGCTTTCTTT.

This clone turned up a few times. The rearrangement uses TRBV7-8 and TRBJ2-7, with D perhaps TRBD2 (5 bases). This CDR3 has 16 amino acids. V shed 0 bases and J shed 0 bases, with 12 bases lying between them. Germline V gene lookup returns CDR1 SGHVS and CDR2 FQNEAQ. The CDR3 loop reads CASSLADFRNSYEQYF. CDR3 DNA: TGTGCCAGCAGCTTAGCGGACTTCCGCAACTCCTACGAGCAGTACTTC.

In its sample, this clone was seen a few times. The rearrangement joins TRBV25-1 to TRBJ2-7; D might be TRBD1 (5 bases). The germline gives CDR1 MGHDK, CDR2 SYGVNS. The CDR3 is made up of 13 amino acids. V dropped 2 bases and J dropped 2 bases, with 7 bases sitting between them. The CDR3 DNA reads TGTGCCAGCAGTGAAGGCAGGGCCTACGAGCAGTACTTC. It encodes CASSEGRAYEQYF.

The V call is TRBV28, the J call TRBJ2-7; TRBD2 might be the D (5 bases). From germline, CDR1 is MDHEN and CDR2 SYDVKM. This CDR3 is built from 15 residues. Trimming removed 4 bases at V and 0 bases at J, with 13 bases between. CDR3 in amino acids: CASSSRGTPSYEQYF. Written as DNA, the CDR3 is TGTGCCAGCAGTTCCCGGGGAACTCCCTCCTACGAGCAGTACTTC.

This rearrangement joins TRBV28 to TRBJ2-3; maybe TRBD2 (5 bases). V lost 1 base and J lost 4, with 9 bases in between. The CDR3 extends over 14 amino acids. From germline, CDR1 is MDHEN and CDR2 SYDVKM. The CDR3 reads CASSLSGKPDTQYF. The CDR3 DNA reads TGTGCCAGCAGTTTATCGGGGAAGCCAGATACGCAGTATTTT.

The chain links TRBV5-1 to TRBJ2-3; 13 bases agree with TRBD2. V dropped 4 bases and J dropped 0; count of bases not matched to a gene: 5. In germline, CDR1 is SGHRS, CDR2 YFSETQ. The CDR3 has 17 amino acids. This CDR3 is CASSTGLAGTSTDTQYF. The CDR3 DNA reads TGCGCCAGCAGCACGGGACTAGCGGGAACTAGCACAGATACGCAGTATTTT.

This chain links TRBV7-9 with TRBJ1-1, with 9 bases aligning to TRBD1. Losses at the gene ends were 3 bases for V and 4 bases for J; bases not matched to a gene: 3. The V gene's germline CDR1 is SEHNR and CDR2 FQNEAQ (reference sequence). The CDR3 is 14 residues long. The CDR3 here is CASSFLQGATEAFF. In DNA form, the CDR3 reads TGTGCCAGCAGCTTTCTACAGGGGGCCACTGAAGCTTTCTTT.

The chain carries TRBV4-1 and TRBJ1-1; a possible D gene is TRBD1 (5 bases). Germline V lookup: CDR1 MGHRA, CDR2 YSYEKL. The CDR3 runs to 14 residues. The V end lost 0 bases, the J end lost 6 bases, and 11 bases lay between the germline ends. The CDR3 is CASSQDGRDPEAFF. The CDR3 DNA follows: TGCGCCAGCAGCCAAGATGGGAGGGACCCTGAAGCTTTCTTT.

CDR3 bases: TGTGCCAGCTCAACATCGGGACAGCCCTGGGACACTGAAGCTTTCTTT. Protein product: CASSTSGQPWDTEAFF. The chain links TRBV18 to TRBJ1-1; TRBD1 aligns across 7 bases. The germline V gene encodes CDR1 KGHSH and CDR2 LQKENI. Trimming took 5 bases from V and 3 from J; bases not matched to a gene: 12. The CDR3 length is 16 residues.

This clone was recorded only once. The rearrangement joins TRBV7-9 to TRBJ1-1, with 7 positions matching TRBD1. This CDR3 is 15 amino acids long. Germline lookup yields CDR1 SEHNR and CDR2 FQNEAQ (reference sequence). V dropped 1 base and J dropped 3; count of bases not matched to a gene: 5. CDR3 sequence reads: CASSLGQGRDTEAFF. The CDR3 region has the DNA TGTGCCAGCAGCTTAGGACAGGGAAGGGACACTGAAGCTTTCTTT.

This chain joins TRBV5-1 and TRBJ1-6, with D possibly being TRBD1 (5 bases). Trimming pared 0 bases from V and 9 bases from J, leaving 13 bases between. Germline V gives CDR1 SGHRS, CDR2 YFSETQ. CDR3 length: 15 residues. CDR3 sequence: CASSLAGDRGSPLHF. Here the CDR3 DNA reads TGCGCCAGCAGCTTGGCGGGGGATCGGGGTTCACCCCTCCACTTT.

This chain joins TRBV6-6 and TRBJ2-3; perhaps TRBD2 as D (7 bases). Germline-derived CDR1 and CDR2 are MNHNY and SVGAGI (reference sequence). The ends were cut back, 0 bases at V and 5 bases at J, with 9 bases in the middle. The CDR3 is made up of 14 amino acids. CDR3 nucleotide sequence: TGTGCCAGCAGTTACTCGGGGGGGCAAGATACGCAGTATTTT. Translation: CASSYSGGQDTQYF.

The chain employs TRBV6-5 and TRBJ1-1; perhaps TRBD1 as D (6 bases). CDR1 and CDR2 (germline): MNHEY, SVGAGI. The CDR3 has 13 residues. V dropped 5 bases and J dropped 10 bases, with 17 bases sitting between them. The CDR3 spells CASSPSSTGLAFF. CDR3 DNA sequence: TGTGCCAGCAGTCCCTCCTCGACAGGTTTAGCTTTCTTT.

The chain combines TRBV2 with TRBJ2-1; 11 nucleotides agree with TRBD1. Trimming removed 8 bases from V and 4 bases from J; junction bases left unmatched: 7. In germline, CDR1 is SNHLY, CDR2 FYNNEI. CDR3 length equals 15 residues. The DNA of the CDR3 is TGTGCCAGCCGGCGGGACAGGGGGGAATACAATGAGCAGTTCTTC. Its translation: CASRRDRGEYNEQFF.

This clone has only a few counts. The chain uses TRBV28 and TRBJ2-3, with a tentative D call TRBD1 (5 bases). CDR1 and CDR2 from the germline V gene are MDHEN and SYDVKM. Trimming stripped 3 bases from V and 4 bases from J, with 14 bases between. The CDR3 extends over 15 amino acids. CDR3: CASSFGRAPADTQYF. CDR3 in DNA: TGTGCCAGCAGTTTCGGCAGGGCGCCGGCAGATACGCAGTATTTT.

The V gene is TRBV11-2, the J gene TRBJ1-2; D gene ambiguous. This CDR3 region has 13 residues. Germline CDR1 reads SGHAT; CDR2 reads FQNNGV. Trimming took 1 base from V and 0 from J, leaving 3 bases between them. The CDR3 coding sequence is TGTGCCAGCAGCTTAGTCACTAACTATGGCTACACCTTC. It is translated as CASSLVTNYGYTF.

As regards this clone: Germline and junction disagree at one end, which may indicate a read error. This rearrangement joins TRBV28 to TRBJ1-2; 7 bases align to TRBD1. Germline assignment: CDR1 MDHEN and CDR2 SYDVKM. This CDR3 has 15 amino acids. CDR3 residues: CAGSQTGPDDYGYTF. The CDR3, as DNA: TGTGCCGGCAGTCAGACAGGGCCGGATGACTATGGCTACACCTTC.

This rearrangement joins TRBV29-1 to TRBJ1-5; 7 nucleotides match TRBD1. The V segment lost 6 bases and the J segment 7 bases; nucleotides outside the gene matches: 12. The germline V gene has CDR1 SQVTM and CDR2 ANQGSEA. This CDR3 spans 14 amino acids. The CDR3 bases are TGCAGCGTGCAACGGGGCAGGGGGATCCAGCCCCAGCATTTT. Protein: CSVQRGRGIQPQHF.

The chain has TRBV5-1 and TRBJ2-7, with TRBD1 matching 9 bases. CDR3 size: 14 residues. From germline, CDR1 is SGHRS and CDR2 YFSETQ. Trimming cost V 3 bases and J 6 bases; bases outside gene matches: 7. The CDR3: CASSSGQGAGEQYF. The CDR3 region has the DNA TGCGCCAGCAGCTCGGGACAGGGAGCAGGCGAGCAGTACTTC.

About this clone itself: Other DNA sequences in the sample encode the same CDR3. The V gene is TRBV9, the J gene TRBJ2-7; TRBD1 aligns across 7 bases. After removal of 0 bases from V and 4 bases from J, the junction contained 4 bases not matched to a gene. CDR1 and CDR2 (germline): SGDLS, YYNGEE. There are 14 residues in the CDR3. The CDR3 loop reads CASSVGSGGYEQYF. The CDR3 nucleotides read TGTGCCAGCAGCGTAGGATCAGGGGGATACGAGCAGTACTTC. Full variable domain (rest looked up from reference TRBV9 and TRBJ2-7): DSGVTQTPKHLITATGQRVTLRCSPRSGDLSVYWYQQSLDQGLQFLIQYYNGEERAKGNILERFSAQQFPDLHSELNLSSLELGDSALYFCASSVGSGGYEQYFGPGTRLTVT.